This T cell receptor (beta chain) emerged from a study of blood T cell repertoires in COVID-19. Authors' methods: By means of reference gene primer amplification, nucleated cell counts were estimated. TCRdb keeps only in-frame clones here, not all; method: immunoSEQ multiplex PCR. The V and J calls and clone size are taken from that table; D and trimming were inferred from the DNA. The data show under 250,000 clones, more than 75% seen once. This CDR3 contains 13 residues. The V end was cut by 2 bases, the J end by 6 bases, with 7 bases between. From germline, CDR1 is MNHEY and CDR2 SVGAGI. Sequencing used peripheral blood. This chain joins TRBV6-5 and TRBJ2-2, with D tentatively TRBD2 (5 bases). This TCR came from a woman in her forties with acute or convalescent COVID-19. The CDR3 nucleotides read TGTGCCAGCAGTTACGGTAGCGCCGGGGAGCTGTTTTTT. Its translation: CASSYGSAGELFF.